Sequencing of this TCR beta chain was carried out in a study of cytomegalovirus exposure and HLA in healthy donors. Whole-study results and caveats: Productive status was seen about 90% or about 30% of the time for most TCR beta V segments in an earlier analysis. There were several of the most significant clusters that appeared linked to common viral pathogens in a later analysis.

Vbeta (60) and Jbeta (13) primers were used in the PCR. Assay: immunoSEQ multiplex PCR; the TCRdb copy retains only in-frame clones and omits some. This sample has some 110,000 clones, with over 70% found just once. In its sample, this clone was seen once. What it recognizes is unknown. Trimming took off 8 bases at V and 1 base at J, with 11 bases between the two ends. The length of the CDR3 is 13 residues. CDR1 and CDR2 from the germline V gene are MNHEY and SVGAGI. This TCR was recovered from a man aged 35 to 55 in good health and CMV-seronegative. Sample: PBMCs. The chain recombines TRBV6-5 with TRBJ1-1; D is unresolved. CDR3 bases: TGTGCCAGCCGGCGGGCACAGAACACTGAAGCTTTCTTT. This sequence encodes CASRRAQNTEAFF.